This T cell receptor beta chain was documented in a study of blood T cells in healthy people across ages. The overall study: In model experiments, template switching was able to capture about one barcoded beta molecule for every two T cells that were present.

Aged about 6 to 100, donors were systemically healthy Caucasians from Russia. Isolation recovered at least 6.5 million PBMCs from every sample. This clonotype turned up a few times. Antigen specificity is unknown. Points from the study as a whole: Researchers deemed the diversity estimates from one million T cells underestimates.

Through a sample-barcoded 5' primer and a J-beta primer mix, a second PCR was run for roughly 6 to 12 cycles. TCRdb independently ran MiXCR on the 5' RACE reads; one entry per CDR3 protein. The sample lists around 1.7 million distinct CDR3 sequences; roughly 27% were seen once. The ends were cut back, 2 bases at V and 4 bases at J, with 14 bases in the middle. Germline V CDR1 and CDR2: MGHDK, SYGVNS. This CDR3 region has 15 residues. This clonotype originated in a woman under 40 in good health. This chain joins TRBV25-1 and TRBJ1-2; a weak D match, TRBD1 (5 bases). Material: blood. CDR3 in DNA: TGTGCCAGCAGTGAAGACGGGGGTCGGGGCTATGGCTACACCTTC. Translating gives CASSEDGGRGYGYTF.